Listed below are T cell receptor beta chains from one sample, sequenced in a study of blood T cells in healthy people across ages. A single record per CDR3 protein comes from TCRdb applying MiXCR to the 5' RACE reads. This sample has more than 650,000 distinct CDR3 sequences, with 20% to 25% found just once. The source material was blood. These receptors were obtained from a man aged 65 to 79 in good health. The CDR3 runs from the conserved cysteine through the conserved F or W. A D gene is named only where the DNA matches it firmly. Some rows have no size entry. The others give once, few or many, or a class for an expanded clone.

J | D | size | V | CDR3 | DNA
TRBJ1-4 | - | - | TRBV27 | CASSFSGGTANEKLFF | TGTGCCAGCAGTTTTTCGGGCGGTACGGCTAATGAAAAACTGTTTTTT
TRBJ2-7 | TRBD1 | few | TRBV10-3 | CATGDRVVYEQYF | TGTGCCACCGGGGACAGGGTGGTCTACGAGCAGTACTTC
TRBJ2-5 | TRBD2 | - | TRBV11-2 | CASSPQRGLQETQYF | TGTGCCAGCAGCCCGCAGCGGGGCCTCCAAGAGACCCAGTACTTC
TRBJ1-4 | - | many | TRBV13 | CASSQSWTNEKLFF | TGTGCCAGCAGTCAGTCGTGGACTAATGAAAAACTGTTTTTT
TRBJ1-2 | - | few | TRBV18 | CASSPSGRQYYGYTF | TGTGCCAGCTCACCATCAGGGAGGCAATACTATGGCTACACCTTC
TRBJ2-3 | - | few | TRBV12-3/TRBV12-4 | CASSPTAPTRGDTQYF | TGTGCCAGCAGTCCCACGGCCCCGACCCGAGGGGATACGCAGTATTTT
TRBJ2-3 | - | many | TRBV20-1 | CSAPTSTDTQYF | TGCAGTGCTCCTACATCGACAGATACGCAGTATTTT
TRBJ2-2 | TRBD1 | few | TRBV12-3/TRBV12-4 | CASSLGTGTTGELFF | TGTGCCAGCAGTCTCGGGACAGGAACCACCGGGGAGCTGTTTTTT
TRBJ2-4 | - | many | TRBV5-1 | CASSSQGSVDIQYF | TGCGCCAGCAGCTCGCAGGGTTCCGTAGACATTCAGTACTTC
TRBJ2-1 | - | - | TRBV20-1 | CSASEGHGANEQFF | TGCAGTGCTAGCGAGGGACACGGGGCCAATGAGCAGTTCTTC
TRBJ2-5 | - | - | TRBV19 | CASSIVEGSQTQYF | TGTGCCAGTAGTATAGTAGAGGGCAGCCAGACCCAGTACTTC
TRBJ1-1 | - | few | TRBV30 | CAWREDRLNTEAFF | TGTGCCTGGAGAGAAGACAGGCTGAACACTGAAGCTTTCTTT
TRBJ1-1 | - | many | TRBV5-1 | CASSLAGNTEAFF | TGTGCCAGCAGCTTAGCGGGGAACACTGAAGCTTTCTTT
TRBJ2-5 | - | - | TRBV14 | CASSQGAGTQYF | TGTGCCAGCAGCCAGGGGGCGGGGACCCAGTACTTC
TRBJ2-7 | - | few | TRBV3-1 | CASSQEILNEQYF | TGTGCCAGCAGCCAAGAAATTCTCAACGAGCAGTACTTC
TRBJ2-5 | TRBD1 | - | TRBV28 | CASSPGTGIGWVQETQYF | TGTGCCAGCAGTCCCGGGACAGGAATAGGGTGGGTTCAAGAGACCCAGTACTTC
TRBJ1-4 | TRBD1 | - | TRBV4-3 | CASSQDRGTGTEKLFF | TGCGCCAGCAGCCAAGATCGGGGGACAGGGACTGAAAAACTGTTTTTT
TRBJ2-3 | TRBD1 | - | TRBV3-1 | CASSSTTGAGVTQYF | TGTGCCAGCAGCTCAACGACAGGGGCGGGCGTTACGCAGTATTTT
TRBJ1-4 | - | few | TRBV3-1 | CASSQMAATNEKLFF | TGTGCCAGCAGCCAAATGGCTGCAACTAATGAAAAACTGTTTTTT
TRBJ1-2 | - | - | TRBV7-9 | CASSAGSNYGYTF | TGTGCCAGCAGCGCGGGGTCTAACTATGGCTACACCTTC
TRBJ2-1 | TRBD2 | - | TRBV4-2 | CASSQVAGGSSYNEQFF | TGTGCCAGCAGCCAAGTAGCGGGGGGCTCCTCCTACAATGAGCAGTTCTTC
TRBJ2-1 | TRBD2 | - | TRBV12-3/TRBV12-4 | CASSIGTSGRSRDEQFF | TGTGCCAGCAGTATCGGGACTAGCGGGAGGTCACGAGATGAGCAGTTCTTC
TRBJ2-3 | - | many | TRBV7-9 | CASSPASTDTQYF | TGTGCCAGCAGCCCTGCTAGCACAGATACGCAGTATTTT
TRBJ1-2 | TRBD1 | many | TRBV6-2/TRBV6-3 | CASSGGQDFFGYTF | TGTGCCAGCAGTGGGGGACAGGACTTCTTTGGCTACACCTTC
TRBJ2-5 | - | - | TRBV7-7 | CASSPKVAQETQYF | TGTGCCAGCAGCCCCAAGGTGGCCCAAGAGACCCAGTACTTC
TRBJ2-7 | - | few | TRBV9 | CASSVNYNYYEQYF | TGTGCCAGCAGCGTTAACTATAACTACTACGAGCAGTACTTC
TRBJ1-4 | - | - | TRBV5-1 | CASSKGLNEKLFF | TGCGCCAGCAGCAAGGGACTCAATGAAAAACTGTTTTTT
TRBJ2-3 | TRBD1 | few | TRBV20-1 | CSVHTGTGVPTQYF | TGCAGTGTTCACACCGGGACAGGGGTTCCAACGCAGTATTTT
TRBJ2-3 | TRBD2 | - | TRBV5-1 | CASSPALAGFTDTQYF | TGCGCCAGCAGCCCTGCACTAGCGGGCTTTACAGATACGCAGTATTTT
TRBJ1-2 | - | - | TRBV24-1 | CATSDPGPYYGYTF | TGTGCCACCAGTGACCCCGGGCCCTACTATGGCTACACCTTC
TRBJ1-2 | TRBD1 | - | TRBV7-2 | CASSHPGTGGTSNYGYTF | TGTGCCAGCAGCCATCCCGGGACAGGGGGCACCTCGAACTATGGCTACACCTTC
TRBJ2-1 | - | few | TRBV11-2 | CTSSPGSTNFFNEQFF | TGTACCAGCAGCCCAGGTTCGACTAATTTCTTCAATGAGCAGTTCTTC
TRBJ1-5 | - | - | TRBV6-1 | CASTPRGDGQPQHF | TGTGCCAGCACCCCGAGGGGGGACGGTCAGCCCCAGCATTTT
TRBJ2-5 | - | - | TRBV11-3 | CASSLVRSQETQYF | TGTGCCAGCAGCTTAGTTAGGTCCCAAGAGACCCAGTACTTC
TRBJ1-2 | TRBD1 | - | TRBV7-6 | CASRPQGVYGYTF | TGTGCCAGCAGACCACAGGGGGTCTATGGCTACACCTTC
TRBJ1-1 | TRBD1 | - | TRBV29-1 | CSVGRTGANTEAFF | TGCAGCGTTGGCCGGACAGGGGCGAACACTGAAGCTTTCTTT
TRBJ1-2 | - | - | TRBV5-5 | CASSLGSGQNYGYTF | TGTGCCAGCAGCTTGGGTTCAGGGCAGAACTATGGCTACACCTTC
TRBJ1-2 | - | many | TRBV5-1 | CASSLESAMGTYGYTF | TGCGCCAGCAGCTTGGAGTCAGCGATGGGGACCTATGGCTACACCTTC
TRBJ1-2 | TRBD1 | many | TRBV7-6 | CASSDNRGGASGYTF | TGTGCCAGCAGCGATAATAGAGGGGGCGCGTCTGGCTACACCTTC
TRBJ2-7 | - | few | TRBV7-6 | CASSPQGGGAYEQYF | TGTGCCAGCAGCCCACAGGGTGGAGGGGCCTACGAGCAGTACTTC
TRBJ1-1 | - | few | TRBV18 | CASSPDLSNTEAFF | TGTGCCAGCTCACCAGACTTATCGAACACTGAAGCTTTCTTT
TRBJ2-1 | TRBD1 | few | TRBV5-1 | CASSLDRGRQFF | TGCGCCAGCAGCCTGGACAGGGGTCGACAGTTCTTC
TRBJ1-2 | - | - | TRBV6-5 | CATTGSYGYTF | TGTGCCACTACAGGGTCCTATGGCTACACCTTC
TRBJ1-1 | TRBD1 | - | TRBV12-3/TRBV12-4 | CASRDRGLRTEAFF | TGTGCCAGCAGGGACAGGGGGCTGAGAACTGAAGCTTTCTTT
TRBJ1-3 | TRBD1 | few | TRBV18 | CASSPGQVISGNTIYF | TGTGCCAGCTCGCCGGGACAGGTGATCTCTGGAAACACCATATATTTT
TRBJ2-3 | TRBD2 | - | TRBV12-3/TRBV12-4 | CASSPLAGGGADTQYF | TGTGCCAGCAGTCCCCTAGCGGGAGGAGGCGCAGATACGCAGTATTTT
TRBJ2-1 | TRBD2 | few | TRBV7-2 | CASSLVGTSGSYNEQFF | TGTGCCAGCAGCTTAGTAGGGACTAGTGGCTCCTACAATGAGCAGTTCTTC